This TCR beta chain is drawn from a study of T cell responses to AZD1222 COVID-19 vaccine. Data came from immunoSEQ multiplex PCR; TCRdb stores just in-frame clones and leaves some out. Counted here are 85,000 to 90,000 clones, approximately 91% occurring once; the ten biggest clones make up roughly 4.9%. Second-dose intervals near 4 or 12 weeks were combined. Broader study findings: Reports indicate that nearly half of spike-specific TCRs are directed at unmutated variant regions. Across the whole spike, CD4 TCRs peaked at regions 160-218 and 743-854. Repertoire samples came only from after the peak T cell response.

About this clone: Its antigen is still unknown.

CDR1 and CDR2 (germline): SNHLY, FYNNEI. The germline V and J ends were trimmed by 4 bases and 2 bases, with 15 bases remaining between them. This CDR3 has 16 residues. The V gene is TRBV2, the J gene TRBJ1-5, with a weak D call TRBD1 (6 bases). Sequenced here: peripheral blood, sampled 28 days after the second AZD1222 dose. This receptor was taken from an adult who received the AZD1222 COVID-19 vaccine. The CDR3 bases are TGTGCCAGCAGTGGGGGGGCAGGGGAGGGCAATCAGCCCCAGCATTTT. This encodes CASSGGAGEGNQPQHF.